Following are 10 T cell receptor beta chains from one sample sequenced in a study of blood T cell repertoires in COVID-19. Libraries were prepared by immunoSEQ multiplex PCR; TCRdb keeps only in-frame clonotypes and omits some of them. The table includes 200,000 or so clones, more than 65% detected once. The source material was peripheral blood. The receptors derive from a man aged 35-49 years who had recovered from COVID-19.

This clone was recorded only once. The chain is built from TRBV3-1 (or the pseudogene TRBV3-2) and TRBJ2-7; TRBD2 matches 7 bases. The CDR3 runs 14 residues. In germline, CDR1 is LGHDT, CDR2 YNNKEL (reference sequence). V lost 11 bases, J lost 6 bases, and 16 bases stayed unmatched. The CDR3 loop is CACERGGGLGEQYF. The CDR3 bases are TGTGCCTGCGAAAGGGGCGGGGGACTCGGCGAGCAGTACTTC.

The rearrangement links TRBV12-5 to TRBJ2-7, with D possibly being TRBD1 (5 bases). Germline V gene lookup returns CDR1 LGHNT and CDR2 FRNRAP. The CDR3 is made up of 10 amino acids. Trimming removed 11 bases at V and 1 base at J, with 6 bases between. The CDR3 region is CAGQSYEQYF. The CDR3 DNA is TGTGCTGGACAATCCTACGAGCAGTACTTC.

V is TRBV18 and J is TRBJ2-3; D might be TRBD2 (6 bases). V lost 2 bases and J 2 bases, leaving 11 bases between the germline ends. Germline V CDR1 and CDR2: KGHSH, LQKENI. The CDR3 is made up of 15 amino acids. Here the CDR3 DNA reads TGTGCCAGCTCACCAGGTTGGGGACTCACAGATACGCAGTATTTT. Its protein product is CASSPGWGLTDTQYF.

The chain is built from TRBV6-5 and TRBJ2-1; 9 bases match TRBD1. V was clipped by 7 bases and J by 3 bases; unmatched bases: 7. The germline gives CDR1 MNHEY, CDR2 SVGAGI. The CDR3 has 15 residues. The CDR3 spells CASTPTTGGYNEQFF. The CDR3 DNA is TGTGCCAGCACTCCAACGACAGGGGGCTACAATGAGCAGTTCTTC.

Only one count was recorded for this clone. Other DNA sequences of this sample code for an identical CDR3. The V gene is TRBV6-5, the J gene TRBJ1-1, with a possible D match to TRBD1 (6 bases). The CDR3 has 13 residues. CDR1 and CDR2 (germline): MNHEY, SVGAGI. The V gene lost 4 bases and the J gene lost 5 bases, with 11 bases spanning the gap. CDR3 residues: CASSLQGNTEAFF. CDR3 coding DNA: TGTGCCAGCAGTTTACAGGGTAATACTGAAGCTTTCTTT.

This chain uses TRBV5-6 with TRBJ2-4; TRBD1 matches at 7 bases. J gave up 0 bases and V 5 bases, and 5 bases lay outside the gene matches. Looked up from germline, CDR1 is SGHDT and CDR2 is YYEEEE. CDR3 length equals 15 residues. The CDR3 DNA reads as TGTGCCAGCAGTCGACAGGGAATAGCCAAAAACATTCAGTACTTC. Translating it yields CASSRQGIAKNIQYF.

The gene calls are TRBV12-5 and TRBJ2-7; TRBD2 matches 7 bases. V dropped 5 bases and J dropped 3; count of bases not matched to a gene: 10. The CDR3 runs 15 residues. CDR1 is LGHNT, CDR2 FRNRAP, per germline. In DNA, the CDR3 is TGTGCTAGTGGTCCACCGGGGGGAACCAACTACGAGCAGTACTTC. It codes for CASGPPGGTNYEQYF.

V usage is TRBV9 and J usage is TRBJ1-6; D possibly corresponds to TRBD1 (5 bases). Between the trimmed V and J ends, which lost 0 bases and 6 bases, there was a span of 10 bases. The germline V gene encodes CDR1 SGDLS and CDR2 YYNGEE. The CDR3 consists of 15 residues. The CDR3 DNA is TGTGCCAGCAGCGTAGGAGGACAAGGTAATTCACCCCTCCACTTT. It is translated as CASSVGGQGNSPLHF.

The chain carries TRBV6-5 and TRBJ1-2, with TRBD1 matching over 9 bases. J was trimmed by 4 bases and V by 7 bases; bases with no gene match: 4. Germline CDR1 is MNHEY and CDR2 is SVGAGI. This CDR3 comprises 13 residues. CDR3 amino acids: CASTQTGGYGYTF. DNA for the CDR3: TGTGCCAGCACCCAGACAGGGGGCTATGGCTACACCTTC.

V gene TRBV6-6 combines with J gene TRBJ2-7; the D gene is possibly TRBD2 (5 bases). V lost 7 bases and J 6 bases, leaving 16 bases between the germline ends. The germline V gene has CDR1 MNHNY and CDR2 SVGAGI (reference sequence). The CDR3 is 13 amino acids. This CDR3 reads CASNIALSAEQYF. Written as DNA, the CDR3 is TGTGCCAGCAATATAGCGCTAAGCGCCGAGCAGTACTTC.